Below, one T cell receptor beta chain is given with its context. Its antigen remains unidentified. Sample time point: neoterminal ileum biopsy at postoperative endoscopy, about 6 months after surgery. Eligibility required adulthood, ileal or ileocolonic Crohn's disease and indicated ileocolonic resection. This specimen belongs to a study of T cell repertoires in ileal Crohn's disease. Findings of the study overall: Postoperative endoscopy occurred within one year, median about 7.5 months. All patients with clonality above 26.8% had endoscopic recurrence.

TCRdb keeps only in-frame clones here, not all; method: immunoSEQ multiplex PCR. In the table there are under 20,000 clones, around 70% of which are singletons. The germline gives CDR1 SGHRS, CDR2 YFSETQ. The CDR3 runs 13 residues. V lost 4 bases and J 2 bases, leaving 9 bases between the germline ends. J is TRBJ1-2 and V is TRBV5-1; D is perhaps TRBD1 (6 bases). What was sequenced was ileal tissue. This TCR came from an adult with Crohn's disease. CDR3 bases: TGCGCCAGCAGCACTGGACAGAACTATGGCTACACCTTC. It encodes CASSTGQNYGYTF.